This note documents a single TCR beta chain sequence. The antigen is not known. Not enrolled were patients with uncontrolled infection, other autoimmune disease, pregnancy or lactation. V lost 5 bases and J lost 0, with 13 bases in between. Germline CDR1 reads LNHNV; CDR2 reads YYDKDF (reference sequence). The CDR3 has 15 residues. Template material for amplifying TCR beta CDR3 regions consisted of RNA transcripts. Using the HTBI primer set, a first-round RT-PCR was run on the TCR CDR3. TCRdb used MiXCR to reprocess the multiplex PCR reads, holding one entry per CDR3 protein. Among about 570,000 distinct CDR3 sequences listed, about half were seen once. The sample is drawn from a study of T cells in Graves' hyperthyroidism and ophthalmopathy. Regarding the study as a whole: Appearing also in blood were most of the thyroid clonotypes expanded above 0.001. For ophthalmopathy, model prediction preceded onset by a median 6.5 months.

Sequencing input: peripheral blood or thyroid tissue (not recorded which). The chain couples TRBV15 to TRBJ1-1; a possible D gene is TRBD1 (6 bases). The receptor comes from an adult woman with Graves' disease, either hyperthyroidism or ophthalmopathy (not recorded which). The CDR3: CATSPRTGMNTEAFF. Written as DNA, the CDR3 is TGTGCCACCAGCCCCCGAACAGGGATGAACACTGAAGCTTTCTTT. The entire variable domain, with the rest obtained from reference TRBV15 and TRBJ1-1, is as follows: DAMVIQNPRYQVTQFGKPVTLSCSQTLNHNVMYWYQQKSSQAPKLLFHYYDKDFNNEADTPDNFQSRRPNTSFCFLDIRSPGLGDTAMYLCATSPRTGMNTEAFFGQGTRLTVV.